These 14 T cell receptor beta chains share one sample of origin, sequenced in a study of response to subunit inactivated influenza vaccine. MiXCR, run by TCRdb on the RT-PCR reads, gives a single entry per CDR3 protein. The sample carries more than 550,000 distinct CDR3 sequences, approximately 12% recorded once. The source was PBMCs from blood, collected on the day of vaccination. The receptor source for this set is a man aged 50 or older who received an inactivated influenza vaccine.

The chain carries TRBV7-9 and TRBJ2-1; perhaps TRBD1 as D (6 bases). The germline V gene has CDR1 SEHNR and CDR2 FQNEAQ (reference sequence). This CDR3 spans 15 amino acids. V shed 5 bases and J shed 5 bases, with 16 bases lying between them. CDR3 DNA sequence: TGTGCCAGCAGCCGCAGACAGGAAGGGGACAATGAGCAGTTCTTC. Its translation is CASSRRQEGDNEQFF.

This clonotype was counted between two and nine times. V and J are TRBV11-1 and TRBJ2-1, with D perhaps matching TRBD1 or TRBD2 (5 bases each). Per the germline V gene, CDR1 is SGHAT and CDR2 is FQDESV (reference sequence). CDR3 length equals 20 residues. V lost 6 bases, J lost 0 bases, and 27 bases lay in between. In DNA, the CDR3 is TGTGCCAGCAGACCTACCGGGACCGAGTGGGCGGCGAGCTCCTACAATGAGCAGTTCTTC. Protein: CASRPTGTEWAASSYNEQFF.

V usage is TRBV20-1 and J usage is TRBJ2-5, with D unclear. The CDR3 totals 13 residues. Germline lookup yields CDR1 DFQATT and CDR2 SNEGSKA (reference sequence). Trimming left V 0 bases short and J 4 bases short, with 9 bases between. The CDR3 DNA follows: TGCAGTGCTAGAGATGCGCGAAGAGAGACCCAGTACTTC. It specifies CSARDARRETQYF.

This clonotype was observed many times. The V and J genes are TRBV7-2 and TRBJ1-4; no definite D call. V lost 4 bases and J lost 5, with 11 bases in between. The CDR3 sequence is 14 residues long. Germline-derived CDR1 and CDR2 are SGHTA and FQGNSA. Here the CDR3 reads CASSSWTGNEKLFF. The CDR3 DNA is TGTGCCAGCAGCTCTTGGACGGGGAATGAAAAACTGTTTTTT.

V usage is TRBV2 and J usage is TRBJ1-6, with a tentative D call TRBD1 (5 bases). Germline V gene data show CDR1 as SNHLY and CDR2 as FYNNEI. V lost 7 bases, J lost 6 bases, and 19 bases lay in between. The CDR3 runs to 16 residues. CDR3 nucleotide sequence: TGTGCCAGCACCCCTCAAGTGGGGACCCGTAATTCACCCCTCCACTTT. Its protein product is CASTPQVGTRNSPLHF.

This clonotype occurred many times. The chain carries TRBV7-9 and TRBJ2-1, with a tentative D call TRBD2 (6 bases). Trimming removed 5 bases at V and 7 bases at J, with 12 bases between. The CDR3 totals 13 residues. Germline V gene data show CDR1 as SEHNR and CDR2 as FQNEAQ (reference sequence). The DNA of the CDR3 is TGTGCCAGCAGCGAAGGGAGGATGAATGAGCAGTTCTTC. Translation gives CASSEGRMNEQFF.

The genes are TRBV5-6 and TRBJ2-3; 9 bases fit TRBD2. J gave up 6 bases and V 0 bases, and 2 bases lay outside the gene matches. Germline CDR1 and CDR2: SGHDT and YYEEEE. The CDR3 has 14 amino acids. CDR3 DNA sequence: TGTGCCAGCAGCTTGGTAGCGGGAGTCGATACGCAGTATTTT. This encodes CASSLVAGVDTQYF.

This clonotype was seen many times. V is TRBV7-2 and J is TRBJ1-1; D might be TRBD1 (6 bases). Per germline, CDR1 SGHTA and CDR2 FQGNSA. This CDR3 is 14 amino acids long. Trimming cost V 4 bases and J 5 bases, with 14 bases left between them. CDR3 DNA: TGTGCCAGCAGCTATATACAGGGAGGTACTGAAGCTTTCTTT. It codes for CASSYIQGGTEAFF.

The rearrangement uses TRBV5-1 and TRBJ2-3; 11 bases are a match to TRBD1. Germline-derived CDR1 and CDR2 are SGHRS and YFSETQ. This CDR3 spans 13 amino acids. With V trimmed by 4 bases and J by 5 bases, 0 bases remained unmatched. The CDR3: CASSGTGGDTQYF. DNA for the CDR3: TGCGCCAGCAGCGGGACAGGGGGAGATACGCAGTATTTT.

The chain couples TRBV5-6 to TRBJ2-7; perhaps TRBD1 as D (5 bases). The germline CDR1 and CDR2 sequences are SGHDT and YYEEEE. The CDR3 totals 13 residues. With 0 bases removed from V and 5 bases from J, the gap between germline ends came to 9 bases. CDR3 sequence reads: CASSLDRFHEQYF. The CDR3 bases are TGTGCCAGCAGCTTGGACAGGTTTCACGAGCAGTACTTC.

This clonotype was detected only a few times. V gene TRBV20-1 combines with J gene TRBJ2-4; TRBD2 agrees at 13 bases. J was trimmed by 6 bases and V by 7 bases; bases with no gene match: 12. Germline V gene data show CDR1 as DFQATT and CDR2 as SNEGSKA (reference sequence). CDR3 length equals 16 residues. In DNA form, the CDR3 reads TGCAGTGGAGCCCCGACTAGCGGGGGGAATGGAAACATTCAGTACTTC. Protein sequence: CSGAPTSGGNGNIQYF.

The chain uses TRBV3-1 and TRBJ1-1; D gene ambiguous. The germline CDR1 and CDR2 sequences are LGHDT and YNNKEL (reference sequence). The CDR3 covers 13 residues. Trimming took 4 bases from V and 4 from J, leaving 10 bases between them. CDR3 in amino acids: CASSRYSSTEAFF. The CDR3 coding sequence is TGTGCCAGCAGCCGATATTCTTCCACTGAAGCTTTCTTT.

In this sample, this clonotype turned up a few times. The rearrangement joins TRBV3-1 to TRBJ2-7, with D possibly matching TRBD2 (6 bases). The CDR3 is 14 amino acids. Trimming shortened V by 0 bases and J by 6 bases, and 12 bases separated the two germline ends. Per the germline V gene, CDR1 is LGHDT and CDR2 is YNNKEL (reference sequence). The DNA for the CDR3 is TGTGCCAGCAGCCAAGATCTGGTCGGGGGCGAGCAGTACTTC. Amino acid sequence: CASSQDLVGGEQYF.

This clonotype was counted ten times or more. This chain joins TRBV10-2 and TRBJ2-2, with 7 bases that match TRBD1. The germline V gene has CDR1 WSHSY and CDR2 SAAADI. The trim removed 3 bases at V and 2 bases at J, leaving 9 bases unmatched. The CDR3 totals 17 residues. The CDR3 spells CASSEDPTGRNTGELFF. For the CDR3, the DNA is TGCGCCAGCAGTGAAGACCCGACAGGGAGAAACACCGGGGAGCTGTTTTTT.